This passage covers 14 T cell receptor beta chains from one sample sequenced in a study of blood T cell repertoires in COVID-19. Sequenced by immunoSEQ multiplex PCR; TCRdb stores in-frame clones only, minus some. The sample holds under 250,000 clones, around 80% seen once. What was sequenced was peripheral blood. The origin of the receptors is a man aged 35 to 55 with acute or convalescent COVID-19.

V gene TRBV6-5 combines with J gene TRBJ1-5; 8 bases line up with TRBD1. V gave up 4 bases and J gave up 4 bases; unmatched junction bases: 9. This CDR3 has 16 residues. Germline V gene sequence: CDR1 MNHEY, CDR2 SVGAGI. The CDR3: CASSSETGATNQPQHF. The CDR3 nucleotides read TGTGCCAGCAGTTCCGAGACAGGGGCAACTAATCAGCCCCAGCATTTT.

J is TRBJ1-5 and V is TRBV15; 7 bases map to TRBD1. Per the germline V gene, CDR1 is LNHNV and CDR2 is YYDKDF (reference sequence). The CDR3 runs to 19 residues. Trimming removed 0 bases from V and 2 bases from J; junction bases left unmatched: 13. The CDR3 DNA is TGTGCCACCAGCAGAGATCTGAGGGGGCGCTGGGATGGCAATCAGCCCCAGCATTTT. Protein product: CATSRDLRGRWDGNQPQHF.

The chain is built from TRBV5-1 and TRBJ1-4; 7 bases agree with TRBD1. J was trimmed by 7 bases and V by 0 bases; bases with no gene match: 0. The CDR3 loop spans 13 amino acids. Germline loops: CDR1 SGHRS, CDR2 YFSETQ. The CDR3 spells CASSLAGGEKLFF. In DNA form, the CDR3 reads TGCGCCAGCAGCTTGGCAGGGGGTGAAAAACTGTTTTTT.

This rearrangement joins TRBV9 to TRBJ2-2, with TRBD2 identical over 11 bases. The CDR3 extends over 16 amino acids. Losses at the gene ends were 3 bases for V and 5 bases for J; bases not matched to a gene: 6. Germline CDR1 SGDLS, CDR2 YYNGEE. CDR3 sequence (DNA): TGTGCCAGCAGCGATAGCGGGAGGGCCTCGACCGGGGAGCTGTTTTTT. Amino acids: CASSDSGRASTGELFF.

This chain connects TRBV4-3 to TRBJ2-5; possible D gene TRBD2, 7 bases. The CDR3 contains 15 residues. V shed 4 bases and J shed 5 bases, with 17 bases lying between them. CDR1 and CDR2 from the germline V gene are LGHNA and YSLEER. CDR3 residues: CASSPTVGGRETQYF. The CDR3 DNA reads TGCGCCAGCAGCCCTACAGTGGGGGGGCGGGAGACCCAGTACTTC.

This clone came up a few times. The chain links TRBV2 to TRBJ2-6, with a possible D match to TRBD1 (5 bases). The germline V gene has CDR1 SNHLY and CDR2 FYNNEI. Trimming removed 2 bases from V and 3 bases from J, with 8 bases in between. The length of the CDR3 is 15 residues. CDR3 loop: CASSEQGYGANVLTF. The CDR3 bases are TGTGCCAGCAGTGAACAGGGTTATGGGGCCAACGTCCTGACTTTC.

This chain links TRBV6-6 with TRBJ1-5; D not certain. CDR3 length equals 13 residues. V was shortened by 11 bases and J by 1 base, with 12 bases between the two germline ends. CDR1 is MNHNY, CDR2 SVGAGI, per germline (reference sequence). The CDR3 bases are TGTGCCTCCGAGAGGAGCAGCAATCAGCCCCAGCATTTT. It translates to CASERSSNQPQHF.

The V gene is TRBV3-1 (or the pseudogene TRBV3-2), the J gene TRBJ1-2, with D perhaps matching TRBD1 (5 bases). The CDR3 covers 14 residues. The V end was cut by 0 bases, the J end by 8 bases, with 13 bases between. Germline CDR1 reads LGHDT; CDR2 reads YNNKEL (reference sequence). The CDR3 DNA sequence: TGTGCCAGCAGCCAAGAAGCGGGGGTGGACGGCTACACCTTC. Translation gives CASSQEAGVDGYTF.

The chain couples TRBV19 to TRBJ2-7; maybe TRBD1 (7 bases). The CDR3 runs to 15 residues. V shed 3 bases and J shed 2 bases, with 14 bases lying between them. Germline-derived CDR1 and CDR2 are LNHDA and SQIVND (reference sequence). In DNA, the CDR3 is TGTGCCAGTAGTATTTCTTCAGGGGGGACCTACGAGCAGTACTTC. It encodes CASSISSGGTYEQYF.

The gene calls are TRBV29-1 and TRBJ2-7; 9 bases are shared with TRBD1. The germline V gene has CDR1 SQVTM and CDR2 ANQGSEA. CDR3 length: 13 residues. Trimming took 7 bases from V and 4 from J; bases not matched to a gene: 8. The CDR3 bases are TGCAGCGCCTGGCTGGGACAGGGTTACGAGCAGTACTTC. Protein product: CSAWLGQGYEQYF.

The chain carries TRBV19 and TRBJ2-1, with D possibly TRBD2 on 7 matching bases. CDR3 length equals 16 residues. V lost 3 bases to trimming and J lost 3 bases, with 15 bases between them. The germline V gene has CDR1 LNHDA and CDR2 SQIVND (reference sequence). DNA of the CDR3: TGTGCCAGTAGTATTGGGGCTAGGGGGGGCTACAATGAGCAGTTCTTC. Its protein is CASSIGARGGYNEQFF.

With respect to this clone: A read error may account for a junction end that differs from germline. The chain links TRBV20-1 to TRBJ1-1, with 7 nucleotides matching TRBD1. Germline V lookup: CDR1 DFQATT, CDR2 SNEGSKA (reference sequence). The CDR3 runs to 12 residues. This CDR3 reads CSASPGQTLGGF. The CDR3 nucleotides are TGCAGTGCTAGTCCGGGACAGACCCTAGGAGGCTTT.

The J gene is TRBJ2-1, the V gene TRBV5-6; D may be TRBD1 (5 bases). Trimming shortened V by 4 bases and J by 9 bases, and 20 bases separated the two germline ends. CDR1 is SGHDT and CDR2 is YYEEEE in the germline V gene. The CDR3 is 15 residues long. CDR3 amino acids: CASSPGQALRPEQFF. Written as DNA, the CDR3 is TGTGCCAGCAGCCCTGGACAAGCCCTCAGGCCTGAGCAGTTCTTC.

The rearrangement joins TRBV30 to TRBJ1-2, with D uncertain. The germline CDR1 and CDR2 sequences are GTSNPN and SVGIG (reference sequence). The CDR3 length is 12 residues. The germline V and J ends were trimmed by 4 bases and 2 bases, with 8 bases remaining between them. The CDR3 region is CAWIGRNYGYTF. Here the CDR3 DNA reads TGTGCCTGGATAGGGAGGAACTATGGCTACACCTTC.